Listed here is a single T cell receptor beta chain. What antigen it recognizes has not been identified. Base-call qualities are not available, and no considerably larger clone is one nucleotide away. Library construction relied on the immunoSEQ multiplex PCR assay. Adaptive Biotechnologies handled the TCRB amplification, library preparation, sequencing and preliminary bioinformatics at Survey level resolution. TCRB sequencing used multiplex PCR amplification of genomic DNA from sorted cTfh populations. Per the authors' processing: Clonality was calculated in R as 1 minus normalized Shannon entropy, and the Gini index was computed with the R package ineq. Overlap score was defined as the summed counts of shared sequences divided by the total counts of all sequences in both compared samples. The significance of shared clonotypes was tested with Fisher's exact test, assuming a theoretical repertoire of 10^7 TCRB sequences. In its TCRdb copy, this immuneACCESS table keeps in-frame sequences only and misses some clones. Where compared with another copy, unresolved V genes explain less than half of these, and the others have no known cause. V and J calls and clone size are as listed in that table; D and trimming were resolved from the DNA. Within this sample are fewer than 30,000 clones, with roughly 80% of them counted one time only. The ten top clones hold roughly 1.1% of the sample.

This sample was included in a study of follicular helper T cells after annual influenza vaccination (dated 2017 in TCRdb). Regarding the complete study: Blood was collected on days 0, 7 and 28 after each seasonal influenza vaccination. To study recall of cTfh clones, some subjects were followed through successive annual vaccinations in the 2013-2014, 2014-2015 and 2015-2016 seasons. One week after vaccination, a second recruited cohort of eleven to twelve subjects (Table S1) displayed a similar ICOS+CD38+ cTfh response. Multi-year samples were obtained from about 6 subjects, with two vaccination seasons covered for four subjects and three seasons covered for two subjects. The 2013-2014 samples were cryopreserved, while the 2015 samples were processed right after collection.

CDR1 and CDR2 were assigned from the germline V gene as ENHRY and SYGVKD. The CDR3 holds 18 amino acids from the cysteine to the phenylalanine. Just the 54-base CDR3 DNA is kept, in frame starting at base 1. Trimming leaves V shorter by 4 bases and J shorter by 2 bases, with the junction holding 15 bases beyond the gene matches. General study outcomes and caveats: Only roughly 9-20% of analyzed cells yielded productive TCRB sequences, so sampling of rare clonotypes was not possible. ICOS+CD38+ cTfh clonality correlated with the frequency of that population, and its change correlated with the change in circulating plasmablast frequency. Day 7 ICOS+CD38+ clones were most often found later in ICOS-CD38- cTfh, suggesting that subset may serve as a memory reservoir. A recurrent oligoclonal ICOS+CD38+ cTfh response containing tetramer and AIM influenza-specific clonotypes was recalled by successive annual vaccinations.

This sample's time point label indicates: 2014-2015 season, pre-vaccination. Adults received seasonal inactivated influenza vaccine (Fluvarix), and TCRB sequencing tracked sorted blood CD4 subsets before and after vaccination. To be eligible, subjects had to live in the community and must not have received influenza vaccine in the previous 6 months. Subjects were excluded for influenza vaccine contraindications, substance abuse, HIV/AIDS, active malignancy, immunomodulatory medication, or active illness such as respiratory infection. Between roughly 35 and 110 mL of blood was sampled per time point. Circulating Tfh were defined as non-naive CD4+CXCR5+PD-1+ cells and sorted into ICOS+CD38+ and ICOS-CD38- fractions. PBMC were isolated using Ficoll-Paque PLUS or SepMate separation. Before DNA extraction, cell subsets were sorted from PBMC on a BD FACS Aria.

This TCR came from an adult who received the influenza vaccine. The rearranged chain carries TRBV10-3 and TRBJ2-5, with 8 middle bases fitting TRBD2. Sequenced here: CXCR5+ CD38- circulating T follicular helper cells from blood, sampled on the day of influenza vaccination. The cell subset or site label here, explained by the study, means: circulating Tfh, non-naive CD4+CXCR5+PD-1+ (ICOS+CD38+ or ICOS-CD38-). CDR3 sequence: CAISGPESGGALQETQYF. The bases are TGTGCCATCAGTGGCCCGGAAAGCGGGGGTGCGCTTCAAGAGACCCAGTACTTC.